Following are 28 T cell receptor beta chains from one sample sequenced in a study of T cells after yellow fever vaccination. TCRdb re-called the 5' RACE reads with MiXCR, one entry per CDR3 protein. The data contain some 300,000 distinct CDR3 sequences, approximately 10% of them seen just once; the ten biggest clones take up approximately 3.3%. The sequencing used CD4+ T cells sorted from PBMCs, collected 5 days after the yellow fever booster vaccination. These receptors originate from a man aged 18 to 29 who received the YFV17D yellow fever vaccine.

This clonotype was seen a handful of times. The chain is built from TRBV4-2 and TRBJ2-3; 10 bases align to TRBD1. V dropped 1 base and J dropped 8; count of bases not matched to a gene: 0. Germline CDR1 and CDR2: LGHNA and YNFKEQ. The CDR3 totals 13 residues. This CDR3 reads CASSQGDRGTQYF. In DNA form, the CDR3 reads TGTGCCAGCAGCCAAGGGGACAGGGGTACGCAGTATTTT.

The sample holds many counts of this clonotype. The V and J genes are TRBV5-1 and TRBJ1-1, with D maybe TRBD1 (5 bases). Per germline, CDR1 SGHRS and CDR2 YFSETQ. The CDR3 spans 14 residues. The V and J ends lost 4 bases and 1 base respectively, with 11 bases between them. CDR3 in amino acids: CASSQGPENTEAFF. In DNA form, the CDR3 reads TGCGCCAGCAGCCAGGGACCTGAGAACACTGAAGCTTTCTTT.

The V call is TRBV4-1, the J call TRBJ2-7, with D perhaps matching TRBD1 or TRBD2 (5 bases each). The CDR3 is 14 residues long. Trimming shortened V by 4 bases and J by 5 bases, and 15 bases separated the two germline ends. Germline V CDR1 and CDR2: MGHRA, YSYEKL. This CDR3 reads CASSPRWGSHEQYF. The CDR3 nucleotides are TGCGCCAGCAGCCCGAGGTGGGGGAGTCACGAGCAGTACTTC.

This clonotype has more than one count but fewer than ten. The rearrangement uses TRBV6-5 and TRBJ1-2, with 8 bases fitting TRBD1. CDR3 length: 16 residues. Unmatched junction bases numbered 8, after V lost 0 bases and J lost 5 bases. Germline loops: CDR1 MNHEY, CDR2 SVGAGI. The DNA of the CDR3 is TGTGCCAGCAGTTACTCGGTTCAGGGGGCAGGGTATGGCTACACCTTC. It yields the protein CASSYSVQGAGYGYTF.

This clonotype has at least ten counts. The chain recombines TRBV29-1 with TRBJ2-3, with 8 bases matching TRBD2. Germline V gene data show CDR1 as SQVTM and CDR2 as ANQGSEA. V was clipped by 4 bases and J by 3 bases; unmatched bases: 9. This CDR3 comprises 15 residues. CDR3 sequence reads: CSVVFSGGPTDTQYF. The CDR3 nucleotides are TGCAGCGTTGTTTTCTCGGGGGGGCCTACAGATACGCAGTATTTT.

This clonotype occurred a few times. The gene calls are TRBV2 and TRBJ1-5, with TRBD1 identical over 7 bases. Germline values: CDR1 SNHLY, CDR2 FYNNEI. V trimming: 6 bases; J trimming: 6 bases; junction bases outside the gene matches: 11. The CDR3 length is 15 residues. This CDR3 reads CASRPDRAQGQPQHF. In DNA form, the CDR3 reads TGTGCCAGCAGACCCGACAGGGCGCAGGGTCAGCCCCAGCATTTT.

This clonotype came up many times. This chain uses TRBV20-1 with TRBJ2-5, with D hard to call. CDR1 is DFQATT, CDR2 SNEGSKA, per germline (reference sequence). CDR3 length equals 11 residues. The V and J ends lost 1 base and 5 bases respectively, with 5 bases between them. CDR3 loop: CSARGYETQYF. The CDR3 region has the DNA TGCAGTGCTAGAGGCTATGAGACCCAGTACTTC.

The CDR3 loop is CASNGGENSYNEQFF. In DNA form, the CDR3 reads TGTGCCAGCAATGGAGGGGAAAACTCCTACAATGAGCAGTTCTTC. The chain recombines TRBV6-2 or TRBV6-3 with TRBJ2-1, with D possibly matching TRBD2 (6 bases). Trimming took 7 bases from V and 0 from J, leaving 13 bases between them. Germline V lookup: CDR1 MNHEY, CDR2 SVGEGT. The length of the CDR3 is 15 residues.

This clonotype has only a few counts. The genes are TRBV6-4 and TRBJ2-2, with D perhaps TRBD1 or TRBD2 (6 bases each). CDR1 and CDR2 from the germline V gene are MRHNA and SNTAGT. This CDR3 is 15 amino acids long. V lost 0 bases and J lost 7, with 12 bases in between. The CDR3 protein is CASSDSRGPGGELFF. CDR3 bases: TGTGCCAGCAGTGACTCTCGGGGGCCGGGCGGGGAGCTGTTTTTT.

The genes are TRBV7-8 and TRBJ1-2; no firm D call. Germline values: CDR1 SGHVS, CDR2 FQNEAQ. The CDR3 covers 14 residues. The V end lost 5 bases, the J end lost 4 bases, and 14 bases lay between the germline ends. DNA of the CDR3: TGTGCCAGCAGCATACAGACCGCCGGCTATGGCTACACCTTC. Encoded protein: CASSIQTAGYGYTF.

This clonotype was counted only a few times. The rearrangement joins TRBV4-3 to TRBJ1-4; 11 bases are shared with TRBD1. The CDR3 extends over 14 amino acids. Trimming cost V 1 base and J 10 bases; bases outside gene matches: 2. From germline, CDR1 is LGHNA and CDR2 YSLEER. DNA for the CDR3: TGCGCCAGCAGCCAAGGGGACAGGGGGGCAAAACTGTTTTTT. It translates to CASSQGDRGAKLFF.

The V and J genes are TRBV2 and TRBJ2-1, with D tentatively TRBD2 (7 bases). V was trimmed by 5 bases and J by 6 bases, leaving 11 bases between them. CDR3 length: 13 amino acids. The V gene's germline CDR1 is SNHLY and CDR2 FYNNEI. The CDR3 loop reads CASSLGGPNEQFF. The CDR3 DNA is TGTGCCAGCAGTTTGGGGGGGCCCAATGAGCAGTTCTTC.

The J gene is TRBJ1-2, the V gene TRBV18, with TRBD1 identical over 8 bases. The CDR3 is 14 amino acids. Trimming took 2 bases from V and 6 from J; bases not matched to a gene: 5. CDR1 is KGHSH and CDR2 is LQKENI in the germline V gene. The CDR3 DNA follows: TGTGCCAGCTCACCATTAGAGACAGGGGATGGCTACACCTTC. This encodes CASSPLETGDGYTF.

The chain is built from TRBV7-2 and TRBJ2-7, with 7 bases aligning to TRBD1. The CDR3 spans 16 residues. Germline trimming cut 4 bases from V and 4 bases from J; bases unmatched to any gene: 13. Per germline, CDR1 SGHTA and CDR2 FQGNSA. The CDR3 is CASSSPQQGNLYEQYF. CDR3 DNA sequence: TGTGCCAGCAGCTCACCCCAACAGGGGAACTTGTACGAGCAGTACTTC.

The chain links TRBV20-1 to TRBJ2-3; TRBD2 agrees at 9 bases. Germline-derived CDR1 and CDR2 are DFQATT and SNEGSKA (reference sequence). Losses at the gene ends were 6 bases for V and 3 bases for J; bases not matched to a gene: 10. CDR3 length: 15 residues. For the CDR3, the DNA is TGCAGTGCCTTCGTTCGGCGGGGGGGAACAGATACGCAGTATTTT. Its protein product is CSAFVRRGGTDTQYF.

V and J are TRBV7-2 and TRBJ2-7; no firm D call. V shed 5 bases and J shed 3 bases, with 11 bases lying between them. The CDR3 is 13 amino acids. CDR1 and CDR2 from the germline V gene are SGHTA and FQGNSA. The CDR3 here is CASSRDGFYEQYF. The CDR3 DNA reads TGTGCCAGCAGCAGGGATGGATTCTACGAGCAGTACTTC.

This clonotype was picked up a small number of times. The V gene is TRBV20-1, the J gene TRBJ1-2, with D perhaps matching TRBD1 (5 bases). V dropped 0 bases and J dropped 3 bases, with 11 bases sitting between them. CDR3 length equals 14 residues. The germline V gene encodes CDR1 DFQATT and CDR2 SNEGSKA (reference sequence). In DNA form, the CDR3 reads TGCAGTGCTAGAGATGTTAGCAGGGACTATGGCTACACCTTC. Residues: CSARDVSRDYGYTF.

The chain couples TRBV3-1 to TRBJ2-1; TRBD2 matches 10 bases. The CDR3 is made up of 14 amino acids. The junction had 6 bases not matched to a gene; V was cut back by 3 bases and J by 10 bases. CDR1 is LGHDT, CDR2 YNNKEL, per germline (reference sequence). This CDR3 reads CASSHSGGIGEQFF. In nucleotides, the CDR3 is TGTGCCAGCAGCCATAGCGGGGGGATTGGGGAGCAGTTCTTC.

The rearrangement links TRBV9 to TRBJ2-1; 11 bases match TRBD1. This CDR3 has 16 residues. The V and J ends lost 4 bases and 2 bases, in that order; junction bases with no gene match: 5. The V gene's germline CDR1 is SGDLS and CDR2 YYNGEE. CDR3: CASSPTGQGAYNEQFF. CDR3 DNA sequence: TGTGCCAGCAGCCCCACGGGACAGGGGGCCTACAATGAGCAGTTCTTC.

This clonotype appeared many times. This sequence joins TRBV4-2 and TRBJ1-2; 8 bases line up with TRBD1. This CDR3 comprises 17 residues. Germline V gene lookup returns CDR1 LGHNA and CDR2 YNFKEQ. With 5 bases clipped from V and 2 bases from J, the junction kept 13 bases outside the gene matches. CDR3 in amino acids: CASSTLTGARGNYGYTF. CDR3 in DNA: TGTGCCAGCAGCACCCTGACAGGGGCCAGGGGCAACTATGGCTACACCTTC.

This clonotype appeared a few times. The chain couples TRBV6-5 to TRBJ1-4, with a tentative D call TRBD1 (5 bases). V was pared by 6 bases and J by 0 bases, with 17 bases between. The CDR3 contains 17 residues. Germline-derived CDR1 and CDR2 are MNHEY and SVGAGI. The CDR3 reads CASRATALTTTNEKLFF. The CDR3, as DNA: TGTGCCAGCAGAGCGACAGCACTGACTACAACTAATGAAAAACTGTTTTTT.

V gene TRBV29-1 combines with J gene TRBJ2-3; TRBD2 aligns across 10 bases. CDR1 SQVTM and CDR2 ANQGSEA come from the germline V gene. This CDR3 contains 14 residues. The J segment lost 6 bases and the V segment lost 7 bases, leaving 10 bases of the junction unmatched. The CDR3: CSAGVAGGSDTQYF. The CDR3 DNA follows: TGCAGCGCCGGTGTAGCGGGGGGTTCGGATACGCAGTATTTT.

This clonotype was picked up a small number of times. V and J are TRBV20-1 and TRBJ1-2, with D tentatively TRBD1 (6 bases). The CDR3 runs to 14 residues. Trimming cost V 4 bases and J 2 bases, with 14 bases left between them. CDR1 and CDR2 (germline): DFQATT, SNEGSKA (reference sequence). CDR3 bases: TGCAGTGCTACCGGGGGCCGAGTCAACTATGGCTACACCTTC. As protein: CSATGGRVNYGYTF.

The V and J genes are TRBV9 and TRBJ2-3; D is undetermined. The CDR3 extends over 14 amino acids. Per germline, CDR1 SGDLS and CDR2 YYNGEE. Trimming removed 1 base at V and 2 bases at J, with 8 bases between. The CDR3 here is CASSVRLSTDTQYF. The CDR3 DNA follows: TGTGCCAGCAGCGTACGGTTATCCACAGATACGCAGTATTTT.

This clonotype has a handful of counts. The chain recombines TRBV20-1 with TRBJ1-2; TRBD1 matches 8 bases. The CDR3 totals 13 residues. Trimming at V came to 6 bases and at J to 5 bases, leaving 8 bases not matched to a gene. Germline V gives CDR1 DFQATT, CDR2 SNEGSKA (reference sequence). Here the CDR3 reads CSATPDRVYGYTF. CDR3 nucleotides: TGCAGTGCCACCCCGGACAGGGTGTATGGCTACACCTTC.

This clonotype was recorded at least ten times. The chain joins TRBV20-1 to TRBJ2-2; the D is unclear. The CDR3 length is 14 residues. Germline assignment: CDR1 DFQATT and CDR2 SNEGSKA (reference sequence). V shed 3 bases and J shed 0 bases, with 8 bases lying between them. The CDR3 is CSARRRANTGELFF. The CDR3 region has the DNA TGCAGTGCTAGGCGCCGGGCGAACACCGGGGAGCTGTTTTTT.

The chain recombines TRBV7-3 with TRBJ2-2; a possible D gene is TRBD1 (5 bases). In germline, CDR1 is SGHTA, CDR2 FQGTGA. Trimming took off 5 bases at V and 0 bases at J, with 13 bases between the two ends. This CDR3 spans 16 amino acids. CDR3: CASSPQGGSNTGELFF. The DNA for the CDR3 is TGTGCCAGCAGCCCCCAGGGTGGGTCGAACACCGGGGAGCTGTTTTTT.

At least ten counts were recorded for this clonotype. V gene TRBV30 combines with J gene TRBJ2-7; possibly TRBD1 or TRBD2 for D (5 bases each). CDR3 length: 14 residues. Germline V CDR1 and CDR2: GTSNPN, SVGIG (reference sequence). Trimming cost V 1 base and J 6 bases, with 16 bases left between them. CDR3 in amino acids: CAWSAVSGRGEQYF. For the CDR3, the DNA is TGTGCCTGGAGTGCTGTGTCGGGAAGGGGCGAGCAGTACTTC. Supplemented by reference TRBV30 and TRBJ2-7, the full variable domain reads SQTIHQWPATLVQPVGSPLSLECTVEGTSNPNLYWYRQAAGRGLQLLFYSVGIGQISSEVPQNLSASRPQDRQFILSSKKLLLSDSGFYLCAWSAVSGRGEQYFGPGTRLTVT.